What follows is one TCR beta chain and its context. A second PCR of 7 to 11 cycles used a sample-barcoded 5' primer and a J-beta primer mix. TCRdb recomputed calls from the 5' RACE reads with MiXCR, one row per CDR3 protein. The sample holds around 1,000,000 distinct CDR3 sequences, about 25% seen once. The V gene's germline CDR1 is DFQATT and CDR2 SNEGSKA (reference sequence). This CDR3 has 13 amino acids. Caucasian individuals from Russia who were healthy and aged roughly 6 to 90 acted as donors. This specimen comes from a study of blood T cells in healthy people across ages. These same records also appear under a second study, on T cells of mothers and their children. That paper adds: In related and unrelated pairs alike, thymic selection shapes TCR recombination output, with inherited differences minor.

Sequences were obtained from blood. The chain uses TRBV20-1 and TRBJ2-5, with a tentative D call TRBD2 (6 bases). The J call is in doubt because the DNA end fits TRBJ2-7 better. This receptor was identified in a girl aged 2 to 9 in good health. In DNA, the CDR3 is TGCAGTGCTAGCGGGGGAGGATCCTACGAGCAGTACTTC. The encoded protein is CSASGGGSYEQYF.